Included here is one TCR beta chain sequence, with context. The data were obtained in a study of blood T cell repertoires in COVID-19. Whole-study context: Material from acute and convalescent COVID-19 was sourced from the United States, Italy and Spain. Sources were T cells, B-cell-depleted T cells, or PBMCs; the material itself was cDNA or gDNA.

J was trimmed by 7 bases and V by 0 bases; bases with no gene match: 6. The CDR3 runs 15 residues. Germline values: CDR1 MNHEY, CDR2 SVGAGI. Original processing notes: Researchers report that nucleated cell counts were estimated from reference gene primer amplification. Here immunoSEQ multiplex PCR was the method, and the copy in TCRdb shows in-frame clones only, minus some. Clone size and the V and J calls come from that table; the DNA yielded D and trimming. Of about 110,000 clones listed, around four fifths are singletons. J is TRBJ1-5 and V is TRBV6-5; 7 nucleotides agree with TRBD1. The specimen sequenced was peripheral blood. The sequence was collected from a woman aged 55-70 years with acute or convalescent COVID-19. The chain's CDR3 is CASSYSGGQGQPQHF. Written as DNA, the CDR3 is TGTGCCAGCAGTTACTCAGGGGGCCAGGGGCAGCCCCAGCATTTT.